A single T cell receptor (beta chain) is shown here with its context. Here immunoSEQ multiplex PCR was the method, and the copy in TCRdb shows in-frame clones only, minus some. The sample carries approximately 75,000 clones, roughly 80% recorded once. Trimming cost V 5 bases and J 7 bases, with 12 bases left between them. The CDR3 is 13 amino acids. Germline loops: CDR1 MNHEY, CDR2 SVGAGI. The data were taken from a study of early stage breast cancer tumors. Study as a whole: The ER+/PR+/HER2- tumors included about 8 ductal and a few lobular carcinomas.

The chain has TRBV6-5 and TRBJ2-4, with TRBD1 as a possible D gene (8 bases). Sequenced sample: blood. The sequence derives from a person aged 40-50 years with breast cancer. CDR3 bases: TGTGCCAGCAGTCAACAGGGGGGGAACATTCAGTACTTC. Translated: CASSQQGGNIQYF.